The rows below give T cell receptor beta chains drawn from one sample of a study of siplizumab effects on memory and regulatory T cells. Libraries were prepared by immunoSEQ multiplex PCR; TCRdb keeps only in-frame clonotypes and omits some of them. Among about 97,000 clones listed, 80% to 95% were seen once. Sequenced input: non-Treg CD4+ T cells sorted from blood. These receptors were obtained from a human donor in good health. CDR3s include the opening cysteine and the closing phenylalanine or tryptophan. A D gene is named only where the DNA matches it firmly. Only part of the rows carry a size: once, few, many, or a class if the clone is expanded.

TRBJ2-2,-,-,TRBV4-1,TGCGCCAGCAGCCAAGAGGCACAGAACACCGGGGAGCTGTTTTTT,CASSQEAQNTGELFF
TRBJ1-3,TRBD1,-,TRBV7-9,TGTGCCAGCAGCTTGGGACAGACTGGAAACACCATATATTTT,CASSLGQTGNTIYF
TRBJ1-5,-,-,TRBV19,TGTGCCAGTAGTGAACCCCGCCGCCCCCAGCATTTT,CASSEPRRPQHF
TRBJ2-1,TRBD2,-,TRBV19,TGTGCCAGTAGTATGTATGGCGGGAGGGTCAATGAGCAGTTCTTC,CASSMYGGRVNEQFF
TRBJ1-5,TRBD1,-,TRBV28,TGTGCCAGCACCCACACAGGGGGCAATCAGCCCCAGCATTTT,CASTHTGGNQPQHF
TRBJ2-7,-,-,TRBV2,TGTGCCAGCAGACGGGACACCTACGAGCAGTACTTC,CASRRDTYEQYF
TRBJ2-2,-,-,TRBV7-3,TGTGCCAGCAGCCCATTTGGGGTTGGCGGGGCCCCGACCGGGGAGCTGTTTTTT,CASSPFGVGGAPTGELFF
TRBJ1-1,-,-,TRBV6-4,TGTGCCAGCAGTGACAGGGGACAGAACACTGAAGCTTTCTTT,CASSDRGQNTEAFF
TRBJ2-7,TRBD2,-,TRBV10-1,TGCGCCAGCAGTTCTGGTAGCGGGATGCCCCAGTACTTC,CASSSGSGMPQYF
TRBJ2-1,-,-,TRBV6-1,TGTGCCAGCAGTGGTCTTCTGCGGGCCTTTAACAATGAGCAGTTCTTC,CASSGLLRAFNNEQFF
TRBJ1-1,TRBD1,-,TRBV5-4,TGTGCCAGCAGTGGACAGGGGGCAATGAACACTGAAGCTTTCTTT,CASSGQGAMNTEAFF
TRBJ1-1,-,-,TRBV28,TGTGCCAGCAGTTACGGGCCCAGTAACACTGAAGCTTTCTTT,CASSYGPSNTEAFF
TRBJ2-7,-,-,TRBV11-2,TGTGCCAGCAGCTTTGAGTACGAGCAGTACTTC,CASSFEYEQYF
TRBJ2-3,TRBD1,-,TRBV11-3,TGTGCCAGCAGCGAACAGGGGATCACAGATACGCAGTATTTT,CASSEQGITDTQYF
TRBJ1-1,-,once,TRBV6-6,TGTGCCAGCATCGACCTACAGGGAAACACTGAAGCTTTCTTT,CASIDLQGNTEAFF
TRBJ1-5,TRBD1,-,TRBV19,TGTGCCAGTAGTATCGAGGGGGCCGGCAGCAATCAGCCCCAGCATTTT,CASSIEGAGSNQPQHF
TRBJ1-1,-,-,TRBV18,TGTGCCAGCTCACCAGGGAACACTGAAGCTTTCTTT,CASSPGNTEAFF
TRBJ2-6,-,-,TRBV10-3,TGTGCCATCAGTACGGGTTCAAACTCTGGGGCCAACGTCCTGACTTTC,CAISTGSNSGANVLTF
TRBJ2-7,-,-,TRBV18,TGTGCCAGCTCACCTGACAACGAGCAGTACTTC,CASSPDNEQYF
TRBJ1-2,TRBD1,-,TRBV4-1,TGCGCCAGCAGACATCCGGGACAGGGGAACTATGGCTACACCTTC,CASRHPGQGNYGYTF
TRBJ2-7,TRBD2,-,TRBV10-3,TGTGCCATCAGTCGACAGGGGATACGGACTAGCGGGAGGGCCATATCCTACGAGCAGTACTTC,CAISRQGIRTSGRAISYEQYF
TRBJ2-3,TRBD2,-,TRBV6-1,TGTGCCAGCAGTTGGACTAGCGTAAACACAGATACGCAGTATTTT,CASSWTSVNTDTQYF
TRBJ2-1,-,-,TRBV6-1,TGTGCCAGTGTTCGGCAGAGCGACGGTGAGCAGTTCTTC,CASVRQSDGEQFF
TRBJ1-2,-,-,TRBV9,TGTGCCAGCAGCGTTAGGCTCGGACCAAGCTATGGCTACACCTTC,CASSVRLGPSYGYTF
TRBJ2-1,TRBD2,-,TRBV19,TGTGCCAGTAGTCCAGGGACTAGCGGGACCCTCTACAATGAGCAGTTCTTC,CASSPGTSGTLYNEQFF
TRBJ1-5,TRBD1,once,TRBV12-5,TGTGCTAGTGGTTTTGGGACAGGGGGGCCATGGCCCCAGCATTTT,CASGFGTGGPWPQHF
TRBJ2-2,-,-,TRBV18,TGTGCCAGCTCGACAGGAAGAGCGAACACCGGGGAGCTGTTTTTT,CASSTGRANTGELFF
TRBJ2-3,-,once,TRBV5-1,TGCGCCAGCAGCTTGGAGGGCAGTTCTAGCACAGATACGCAGTATTTT,CASSLEGSSSTDTQYF
TRBJ1-2,-,-,TRBV2,TGTGCCAGCAGTGATTCTGGGATCTATGGCTACACCTTC,CASSDSGIYGYTF
TRBJ1-2,-,-,TRBV5-1,TGCGCCAGCACACAGCTAGGGGGGGATGTGGGCTATGGCTACACCTTC,CASTQLGGDVGYGYTF
TRBJ1-1,-,-,TRBV4-2,TGTGCCAGCAGCCCACAAAGGATCACTGAAGCTTTCTTT,CASSPQRITEAFF
TRBJ2-3,TRBD2,-,TRBV4-1,TGCGCCAGCAGCCAAGATCGTAGCGGGAGGGATAGAGATACGCAGTATTTT,CASSQDRSGRDRDTQYF
TRBJ1-3,TRBD1,-,TRBV2,TGTGCCAGTGGGACAGGCCGCTCTGGAAACACCATATATTTT,CASGTGRSGNTIYF
TRBJ2-3,TRBD2,-,TRBV27,TGTGCCAGCAGTCCGACCTGGCGGGGGGGCACAGATACGCAGTATTTT,CASSPTWRGGTDTQYF
TRBJ2-7,-,once,TRBV7-9,TGTGCCAGCAGCCTACCGGGGCAGGGAACCTACGAGCAGTACTTC,CASSLPGQGTYEQYF
TRBJ2-4,TRBD2,-,TRBV7-2,TGTGCCAGCAGCTTCCTAGCGGGAGGGGGGTACATTCAGTACTTC,CASSFLAGGGYIQYF
TRBJ1-5,-,-,TRBV18,TGTGCCAGCTCACCGGCTTCCGATCAGCCCCAGCATTTT,CASSPASDQPQHF
TRBJ1-6,-,-,TRBV6-5,TGTGCCAGCCGGCGAGCGGGTAATTCACCCCTCCACTTT,CASRRAGNSPLHF
TRBJ2-7,-,-,TRBV30,TGTGCCTGGAGTGTATGGGTAGGAATCGACTACGAGCAGTACTTC,CAWSVWVGIDYEQYF
TRBJ1-2,TRBD1,once,TRBV19,TGTGCCAGTAGTCCGGGGATAGACAGGGAAAAAAGGATCTACACCTTC,CASSPGIDREKRIYTF
TRBJ2-5,TRBD2,once,TRBV7-3,TGTGCCAGCAGCGGATTGGGACTAGCAGAAGAGACCCAGTACTTC,CASSGLGLAEETQYF
TRBJ2-7,TRBD1,-,TRBV2,TGTGCCAGCTCTCCGGGACAGGGAGCCTACGAGCAGTACTTC,CASSPGQGAYEQYF
TRBJ2-3,-,-,TRBV12-5,TGTGCTAGTGGTTTGGACCGACGGGCGGTTGGCACAGATACGCAGTATTTT,CASGLDRRAVGTDTQYF
TRBJ2-5,TRBD1,-,TRBV6-5,TGTGCCAGCACTCGACAGGGACAAGAGACCCAGTACTTC,CASTRQGQETQYF
TRBJ2-3,TRBD1,once,TRBV19,TGTGCCAGTAGTCGGGGGCAGGGGGCTGGCACAGATACGCAGTATTTT,CASSRGQGAGTDTQYF
TRBJ2-4,-,-,TRBV19,TGTGCCAGTAGTATAGATACGAGACCCAAGGCCAAAAACATTCAGTACTTC,CASSIDTRPKAKNIQYF
TRBJ1-2,-,-,TRBV4-1,TGCGCCAGCAGCCCGACGATCTGGGGAAGGCGGGAGGCTAACTATGGCTACACCTTC,CASSPTIWGRREANYGYTF
TRBJ2-7,TRBD2,-,TRBV7-2,TGTGCCAGCAGCCCAGGACTAGCGGGAACCTACGAGCAGTACTTC,CASSPGLAGTYEQYF
TRBJ2-1,-,-,TRBV5-1,TGCGCCAGCAGCCTTTACAATGAGCAGTTCTTC,CASSLYNEQFF
TRBJ2-1,TRBD2,-,TRBV30,TGTGCCTGGAGTGTTAACCCGGGACTAGCGAAGAATGAGCAGTTCTTC,CAWSVNPGLAKNEQFF
TRBJ2-7,-,-,TRBV4-3,TGCGCCAGCAGCCAAGAGGGGAACCGAGCCTACGAGCAGTACTTC,CASSQEGNRAYEQYF
TRBJ1-5,-,-,TRBV29-1,TGCAGCGTGGGGGTGTCGAGGGCCAATCAGCCCCAGCATTTT,CSVGVSRANQPQHF